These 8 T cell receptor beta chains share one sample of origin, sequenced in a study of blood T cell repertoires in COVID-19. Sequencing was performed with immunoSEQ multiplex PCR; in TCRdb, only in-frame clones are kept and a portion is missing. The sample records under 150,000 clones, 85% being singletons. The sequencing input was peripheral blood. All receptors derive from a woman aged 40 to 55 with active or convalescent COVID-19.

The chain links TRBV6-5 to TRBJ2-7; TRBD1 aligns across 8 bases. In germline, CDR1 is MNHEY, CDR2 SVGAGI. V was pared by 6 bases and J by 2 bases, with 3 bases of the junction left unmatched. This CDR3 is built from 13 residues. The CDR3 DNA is TGTGCCAGCAGATTACAGGGGGCCTACGAGCAGTACTTC. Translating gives CASRLQGAYEQYF.

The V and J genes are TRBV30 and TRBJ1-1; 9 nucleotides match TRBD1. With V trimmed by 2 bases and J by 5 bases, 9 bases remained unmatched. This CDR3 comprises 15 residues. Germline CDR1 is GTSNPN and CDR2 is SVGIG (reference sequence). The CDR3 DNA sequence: TGTGCCTGGAGTCGACCGTGGACAGGGGTTACTGAAGCTTTCTTT. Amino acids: CAWSRPWTGVTEAFF.

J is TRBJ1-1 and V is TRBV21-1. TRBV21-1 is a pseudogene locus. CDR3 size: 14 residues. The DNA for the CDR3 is TGTGCCAGCAGCAAAGGTTCCTTGAGCACTGAAGCTTTCTTT. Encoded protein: CASSKGSLSTEAFF.

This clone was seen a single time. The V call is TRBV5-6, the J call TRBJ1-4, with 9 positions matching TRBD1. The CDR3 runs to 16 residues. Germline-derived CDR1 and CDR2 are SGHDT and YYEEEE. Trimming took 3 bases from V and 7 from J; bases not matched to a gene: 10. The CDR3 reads CASSSTGGTYIEKLFF. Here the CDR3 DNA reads TGTGCCAGCAGCTCGACAGGGGGAACGTATATTGAAAAACTGTTTTTT. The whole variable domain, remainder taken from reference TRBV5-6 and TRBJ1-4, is DAGVTQSPTHLIKTRGQQVTLRCSPKSGHDTVSWYQQALGQGPQFIFQYYEEEERQRGNFPDRFSGHQFPNYSSELNVNALLLGDSALYLCASSSTGGTYIEKLFFGSGTQLSVL.

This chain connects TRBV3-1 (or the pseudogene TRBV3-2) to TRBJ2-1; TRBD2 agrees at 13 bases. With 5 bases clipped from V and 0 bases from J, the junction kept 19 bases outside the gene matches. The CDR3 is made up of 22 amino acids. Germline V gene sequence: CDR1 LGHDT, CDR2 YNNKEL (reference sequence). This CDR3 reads CASSEVGDWGLAGPSSYNEQFF. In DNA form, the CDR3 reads TGTGCCAGCAGCGAAGTAGGGGATTGGGGACTAGCGGGGCCGAGCTCCTACAATGAGCAGTTCTTC.

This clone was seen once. The CDR3 loop reads CSVSPTGQSTDTQYF. The CDR3, as DNA: TGCAGCGTTTCTCCTACGGGACAGTCCACAGATACGCAGTATTTT. V gene TRBV29-1 combines with J gene TRBJ2-3; TRBD1 agrees at 7 bases. The germline V gene has CDR1 SQVTM and CDR2 ANQGSEA. There are 15 residues in the CDR3. Trimming cost V 5 bases and J 2 bases; bases outside gene matches: 10.

The CDR3 protein is CSVSFGLAGEQFF. CDR3 DNA sequence: TGCAGCGTTTCCTTTGGACTAGCGGGGGAGCAGTTCTTC. The J gene is TRBJ2-1, the V gene TRBV29-1, with 12 bases identical to TRBD2. Germline CDR1 is SQVTM and CDR2 is ANQGSEA. CDR3 size: 13 residues. Trimming cost V 5 bases and J 10 bases; bases outside gene matches: 6.

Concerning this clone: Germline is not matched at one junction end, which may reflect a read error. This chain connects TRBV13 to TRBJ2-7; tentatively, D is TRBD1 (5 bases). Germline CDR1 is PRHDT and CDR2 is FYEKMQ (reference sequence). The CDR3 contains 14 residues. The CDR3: CASSLGRGLQDQGF. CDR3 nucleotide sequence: TGTGCCAGCAGCTTAGGCCGAGGATTACAGGACCAGGGCTTC.